This TCR beta chain was sequenced for a study of CD8 T cells in Susac syndrome. Germline CDR1 is DFQATT and CDR2 is SNEGSKA (reference sequence). The CDR3 length is 13 residues. V lost 3 bases, J lost 2 bases, and 3 bases stayed unmatched. Random hexamers were used to reverse transcribe an amount of roughly 0.45 to 1 ug RNA. Each CDR3 protein is one row after TCRdb ran MiXCR on the immunoSEQ multiplex PCR reads. Of about 180,000 distinct CDR3 sequences listed, about 94% were seen once; the top ten hold more than 0.09%. The material sequenced was CD4+ T cells from PBMCs. This TCR was sampled from a human donor with multiple sclerosis. The V call is TRBV20-1, the J call TRBJ2-5; 7 bases agree with TRBD1. CDR3 sequence reads: CSASGDRQETQYF. The CDR3 DNA is TGCAGTGCTAGTGGGGACAGACAAGAGACCCAGTACTTC.